These T cell receptor beta chains were read from a single sample in a study of Graves' ophthalmopathy and Graves' hyperthyroidism. TCRdb processed the multiplex PCR reads anew with MiXCR; each CDR3 protein has one entry. The table records 500,000 to 800,000 distinct CDR3 sequences, 35% to 45% of them present only once. Source material: peripheral blood. The receptors come from an adult man with Graves' ophthalmopathy. The CDR3 runs from the conserved cysteine through the conserved F or W. D genes are given only for firm matches. Clone size is not always given. Where it is, it says once, few, many or a class for expanded clones.

.	.	TRBV7-9	TRBJ1-5	CASSLAPSGISNQPQHF
TRBD2	many	TRBV7-9	TRBJ2-5	CASSSPSTGEGLAGARYF
.	.	TRBV5-1	TRBJ1-1	CASSLSRNTEALF
.	many	TRBV7-2	TRBJ1-1	CASSLSRITEAFF
.	.	TRBV25-1	TRBJ2-5	CASSASEAGEETQYF
.	.	TRBV7-9	TRBJ2-3	CASSPGLRQYF
TRBD1	.	TRBV2	TRBJ2-6	CASSYGWDRARVGANVLTF
.	.	TRBV2	TRBJ2-6	CASSSPSGANVQTF
TRBD1	once	TRBV25-1	TRBJ2-1	CASSRDRKYNEQFF
.	.	TRBV7-6	TRBJ1-5	CASSNTGEQPQHF
.	many	TRBV7-9	TRBJ2-6	CASSSGTQGRSGANVLTF
TRBD1	many	TRBV7-9	TRBJ1-1	CASSFADRAFKAFF
.	many	TRBV7-9	TRBJ1-4	CASSPRETSEKLFF
.	once	TRBV29-1	TRBJ1-2	CSQDPGRERGYTF
.	.	TRBV10-3	TRBJ2-2	CASSPGRASNTGELFF
.	many	TRBV20-1	TRBJ1-2	CSASTGAYGYTF
.	many	TRBV27	TRBJ1-1	CASRRRGRTEAFF
TRBD1	few	TRBV7-2	TRBJ1-1	CASSAGQGWENTEAFF
.	many	TRBV24-1	TRBJ2-7	CATRTPTGEQYF
.	many	TRBV12-3/TRBV12-4	TRBJ1-5	CASSLSGQPQHF
.	many	TRBV7-9	TRBJ2-7	CASSSGARDNSYEQYF
.	.	TRBV5-4	TRBJ2-7	CASSVDGDYEQYF
TRBD1	many	TRBV7-2	TRBJ2-7	CASSPPGTGRYEQYF
.	.	TRBV7-3	TRBJ2-1	CASSLTGSGDEQFF
TRBD1	.	TRBV19	TRBJ1-1	CATQDRANTEAFF
TRBD1	many	TRBV2	TRBJ1-5	CASSETGQNQPQHF
.	many	TRBV4-1	TRBJ2-5	CASSQEEETQYF
.	many	TRBV24-1	TRBJ2-2	CATSDRGNTGELFF
TRBD1	few	TRBV5-1	TRBJ2-2	CASSGQADTGELFF
.	many	TRBV20-1	TRBJ2-5	CSATPRIQETQYF
.	many	TRBV19	TRBJ2-7	CASSILQGLAYEQYF
TRBD1	many	TRBV6-5	TRBJ1-2	CASSRDRGRPNYGYTF
.	.	TRBV7-8	TRBJ1-4	CASSSGPRLAHNEKLFF
.	many	TRBV25-1	TRBJ1-1	CASSELKGVNTEAFF
.	few	TRBV6-2/TRBV6-3	TRBJ1-5	CASRLMEDSQSNQPQHF
.	.	TRBV6-5	TRBJ1-1	CASRLSGAEAFF
.	few	TRBV20-1	TRBJ1-1	CSAIGTKNTEAFF
.	.	TRBV2	TRBJ1-5	CASSYSADPNQPQHF
.	many	TRBV4-1	TRBJ2-7	CASSQRRDYEQYF
.	.	TRBV10-3	TRBJ2-5	CAINTTETQYF
TRBD2	.	TRBV30	.	CAWSVASGRYEQYF
.	many	TRBV2	TRBJ2-7	CASRGHEQYF
.	.	TRBV10-3	TRBJ1-5	CASRNPSRGGRDQPQHF
.	many	TRBV7-9	TRBJ2-7	CASSPRGYEQYF
.	.	TRBV20-1	TRBJ2-7	CSVQEAGDSSYEQYF
TRBD1	many	TRBV7-3	TRBJ2-7	CASSQDRGDYEQYF
.	many	TRBV24-1	TRBJ1-1	CATSDSGSLNTEAFF
TRBD1	many	TRBV25-1	TRBJ1-4	CASSSGTGVSNEKLFF
TRBD2	many	TRBV7-9	TRBJ2-7	CASSLEASGGKGEQYF
.	many	TRBV20-1	TRBJ1-1	CSVPEPGTEAFF
.	many	TRBV5-1	TRBJ1-6	CASSGVGDSPLHF